One sample yielded the 5 T cell receptor beta chains listed below, sequenced in a study of blood T cell repertoires in COVID-19. Only in-frame clones appear in the TCRdb table, and some are missing; sequencing was by immunoSEQ multiplex PCR. The profile shows 50,000 to 70,000 clones, 80% to 85% of them singletons. Specimen: peripheral blood. The receptors derive from a man aged 80 or over with COVID-19, enrolled during active disease.

The chain is built from TRBV19 and TRBJ2-2; TRBD1 aligns across 7 bases. CDR1 is LNHDA and CDR2 is SQIVND in the germline V gene (reference sequence). CDR3 size: 15 residues. Germline trimming cut 8 bases from V and 3 bases from J; bases unmatched to any gene: 9. In DNA, the CDR3 is TGTGCCAGTCGATCTGACAGGGCCTACACCGGGGAGCTGTTTTTT. Protein sequence: CASRSDRAYTGELFF. Full variable domain (missing parts from reference TRBV19 and TRBJ2-2): DGGITQSPKYLFRKEGQNVTLSCEQNLNHDAMYWYRQDPGQGLRLIYYSQIVNDFQKGDIAEGYSVSREKKESFPLTVTSAQKNPTAFYLCASRSDRAYTGELFFGEGSRLTVL.

The chain recombines TRBV5-5 with TRBJ1-4; D remains unclear. V lost 0 bases, J lost 6 bases, and 15 bases lay in between. The CDR3 has 16 amino acids. Germline CDR1 reads SGHKS; CDR2 reads YYEKEE (reference sequence). The CDR3 loop reads CASSLVTQVFYEKLFF. The CDR3 nucleotides read TGTGCCAGCAGCTTGGTCACCCAGGTTTTTTATGAAAAACTGTTTTTT.

The CDR3, as DNA: TGCGCCAGCAGTGAGTCGTTGGGGCGCGTGAACACTGAAGCTTTCTTT. This sequence encodes CASSESLGRVNTEAFF. The chain is built from TRBV10-1 and TRBJ1-1, with D perhaps TRBD1 (5 bases). This CDR3 contains 16 residues. The germline CDR1 and CDR2 sequences are WNHNN and SYGVQD (reference sequence). Trimming removed 0 bases at V and 0 bases at J, with 11 bases between.

This clone was seen more than once but under ten times. The genes are TRBV7-3 and TRBJ2-7; D perhaps matches TRBD2 (5 bases). CDR3 length: 15 residues. Germline assignment: CDR1 SGHTA and CDR2 FQGTGA. Trimming stripped 2 bases from V and 3 bases from J, with 14 bases between. DNA for the CDR3: TGTGCCAGCAGCTTAGGGTTCGGGGAGTACTACGAGCAGTACTTC. Translating gives CASSLGFGEYYEQYF.

V and J are TRBV7-2 and TRBJ1-2; 8 bases agree with TRBD1. Trimming cost V 1 base and J 0 bases; bases outside gene matches: 7. The CDR3 runs 17 residues. CDR1 and CDR2 from the germline V gene are SGHTA and FQGNSA. The CDR3 DNA reads TGTGCCAGCAGCTTAGGGTCCAGGGGGCAAGCTAACTATGGCTACACCTTC. It specifies CASSLGSRGQANYGYTF.